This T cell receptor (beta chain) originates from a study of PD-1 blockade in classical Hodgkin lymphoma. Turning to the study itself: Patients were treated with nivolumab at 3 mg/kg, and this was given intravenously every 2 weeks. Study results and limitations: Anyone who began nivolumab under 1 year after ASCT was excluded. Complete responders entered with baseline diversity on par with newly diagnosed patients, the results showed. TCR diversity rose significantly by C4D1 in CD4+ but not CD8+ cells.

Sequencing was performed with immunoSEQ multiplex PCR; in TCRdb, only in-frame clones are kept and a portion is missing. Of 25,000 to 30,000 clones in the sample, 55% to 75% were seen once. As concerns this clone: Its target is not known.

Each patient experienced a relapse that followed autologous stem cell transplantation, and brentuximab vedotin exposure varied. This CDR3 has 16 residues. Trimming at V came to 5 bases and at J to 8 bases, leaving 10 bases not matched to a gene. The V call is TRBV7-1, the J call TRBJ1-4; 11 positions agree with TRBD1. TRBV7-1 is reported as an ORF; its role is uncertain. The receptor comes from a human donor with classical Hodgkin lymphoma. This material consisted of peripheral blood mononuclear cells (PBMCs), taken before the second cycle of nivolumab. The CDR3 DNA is TGTGCCAGCAGCGGACAGGGGGCGACCCTGGAAGAAAAACTGTTTTTT. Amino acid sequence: CASSGQGATLEEKLFF.